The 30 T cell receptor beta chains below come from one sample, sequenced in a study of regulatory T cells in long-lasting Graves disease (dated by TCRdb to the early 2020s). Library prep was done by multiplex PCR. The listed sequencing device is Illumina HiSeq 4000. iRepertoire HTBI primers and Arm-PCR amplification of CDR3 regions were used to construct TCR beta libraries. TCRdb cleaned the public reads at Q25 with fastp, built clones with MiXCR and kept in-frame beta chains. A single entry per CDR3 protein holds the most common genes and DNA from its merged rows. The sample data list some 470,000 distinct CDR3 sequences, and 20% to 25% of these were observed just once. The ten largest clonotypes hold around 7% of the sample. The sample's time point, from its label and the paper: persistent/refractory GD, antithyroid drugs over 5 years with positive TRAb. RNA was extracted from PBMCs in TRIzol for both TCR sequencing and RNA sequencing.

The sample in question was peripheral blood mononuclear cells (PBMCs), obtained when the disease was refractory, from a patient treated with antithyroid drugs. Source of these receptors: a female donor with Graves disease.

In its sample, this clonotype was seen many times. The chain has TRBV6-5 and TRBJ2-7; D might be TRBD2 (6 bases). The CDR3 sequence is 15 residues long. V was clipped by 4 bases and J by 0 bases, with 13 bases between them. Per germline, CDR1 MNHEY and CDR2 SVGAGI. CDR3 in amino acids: CASSSGTGSSYEQYF. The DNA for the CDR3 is TGTGCCAGCAGTTCCGGGACTGGGAGCTCCTACGAGCAGTACTTC.

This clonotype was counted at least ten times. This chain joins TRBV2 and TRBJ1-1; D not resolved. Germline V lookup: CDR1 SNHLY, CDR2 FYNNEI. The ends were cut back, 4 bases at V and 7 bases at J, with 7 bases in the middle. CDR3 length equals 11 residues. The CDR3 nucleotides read TGTGCCAGCAGTGTAACACTTGAAGCTTTCTTT. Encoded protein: CASSVTLEAFF.

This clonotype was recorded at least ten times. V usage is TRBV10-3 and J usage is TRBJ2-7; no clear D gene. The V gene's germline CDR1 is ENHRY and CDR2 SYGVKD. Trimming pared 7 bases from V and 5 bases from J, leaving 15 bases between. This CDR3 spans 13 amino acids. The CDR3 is CAITPDPGDEQYF. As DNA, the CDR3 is TGTGCCATCACCCCGGACCCTGGGGACGAGCAGTACTTC.

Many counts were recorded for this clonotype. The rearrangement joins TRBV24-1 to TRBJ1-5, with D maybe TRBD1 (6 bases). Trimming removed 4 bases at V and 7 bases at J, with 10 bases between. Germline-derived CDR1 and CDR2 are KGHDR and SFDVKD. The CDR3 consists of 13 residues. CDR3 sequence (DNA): TGTGCCACCAGTGACAGGGGAGGACAGCCCCAGCATTTT. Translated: CATSDRGGQPQHF.

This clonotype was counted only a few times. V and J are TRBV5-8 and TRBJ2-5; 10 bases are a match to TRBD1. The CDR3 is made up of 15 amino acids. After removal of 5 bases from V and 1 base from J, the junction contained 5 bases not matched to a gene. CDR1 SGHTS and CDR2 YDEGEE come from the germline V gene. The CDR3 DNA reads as TGTGCCAGCAGGGCGGGACAGGGGACCCAAGAGACCCAGTACTTC. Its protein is CASRAGQGTQETQYF.

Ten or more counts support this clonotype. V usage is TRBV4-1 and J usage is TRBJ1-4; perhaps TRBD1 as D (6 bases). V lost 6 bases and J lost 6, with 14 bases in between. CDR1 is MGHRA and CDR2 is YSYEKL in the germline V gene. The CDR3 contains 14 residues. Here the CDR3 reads CASSLQGEDEKLFF. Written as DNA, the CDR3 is TGCGCCAGCAGTCTACAGGGAGAGGATGAAAAACTGTTTTTT.

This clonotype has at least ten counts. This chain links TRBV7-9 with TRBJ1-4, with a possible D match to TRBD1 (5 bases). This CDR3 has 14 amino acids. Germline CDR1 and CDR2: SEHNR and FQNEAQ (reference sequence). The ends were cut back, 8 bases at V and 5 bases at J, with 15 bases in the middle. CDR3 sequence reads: CASSFRGGNEKLFF. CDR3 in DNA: TGTGCCAGCTCCTTCCGGGGGGGGAATGAAAAACTGTTTTTT.

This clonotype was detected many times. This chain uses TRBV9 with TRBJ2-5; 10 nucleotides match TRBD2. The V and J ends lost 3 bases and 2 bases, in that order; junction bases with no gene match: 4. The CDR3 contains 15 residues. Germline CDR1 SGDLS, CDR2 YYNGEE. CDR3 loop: CASSAGTSVQETQYF. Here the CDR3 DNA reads TGTGCCAGCAGCGCCGGGACTAGCGTACAAGAGACCCAGTACTTC.

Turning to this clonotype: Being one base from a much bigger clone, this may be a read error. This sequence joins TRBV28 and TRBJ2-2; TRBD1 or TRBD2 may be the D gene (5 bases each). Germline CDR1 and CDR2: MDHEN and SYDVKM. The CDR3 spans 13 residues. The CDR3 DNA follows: TGTGCCAGCAGTTCCCATGGGGCCGGGGAGCTGTCTTTT. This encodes CASSSHGAGELSF. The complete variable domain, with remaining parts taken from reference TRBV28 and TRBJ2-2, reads DVKVTQSSRYLVKRTGEKVFLECVQDMDHENMFWYRQDPGLGLRLIYFSYDVKMKEKGDIPEGYSVSREKKERFSLILESASTNQTSMYLCASSSHGAGELSFGEGSRLTVL.

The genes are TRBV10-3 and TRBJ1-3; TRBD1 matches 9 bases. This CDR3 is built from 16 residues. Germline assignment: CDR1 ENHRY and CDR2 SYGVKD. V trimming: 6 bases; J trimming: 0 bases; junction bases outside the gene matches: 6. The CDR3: CAIRGTGSDSGNTIYF. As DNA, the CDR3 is TGTGCCATCAGGGGGACAGGGTCGGACTCTGGAAACACCATATATTTT.

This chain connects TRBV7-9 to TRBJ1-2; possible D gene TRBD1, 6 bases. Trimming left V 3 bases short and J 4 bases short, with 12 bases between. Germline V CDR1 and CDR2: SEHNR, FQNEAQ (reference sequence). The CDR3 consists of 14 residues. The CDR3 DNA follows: TGTGCCAGCAGCTTGGCAGGGGATTTCTATGGCTACACCTTC. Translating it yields CASSLAGDFYGYTF.

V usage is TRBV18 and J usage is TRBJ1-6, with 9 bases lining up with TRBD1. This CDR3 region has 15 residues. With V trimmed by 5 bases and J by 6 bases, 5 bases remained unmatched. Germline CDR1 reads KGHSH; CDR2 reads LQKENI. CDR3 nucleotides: TGTGCCAGCTCATCGGGACAGGGACTTAATTCACCCCTCCACTTT. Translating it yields CASSSGQGLNSPLHF.

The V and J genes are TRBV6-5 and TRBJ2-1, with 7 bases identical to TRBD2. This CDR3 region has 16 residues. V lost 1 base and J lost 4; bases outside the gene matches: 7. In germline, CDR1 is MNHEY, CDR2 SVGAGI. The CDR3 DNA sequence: TGTGCCAGCAGTTACTGGACTAGTAATCCTTACAATGAGCAGTTCTTC. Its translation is CASSYWTSNPYNEQFF.

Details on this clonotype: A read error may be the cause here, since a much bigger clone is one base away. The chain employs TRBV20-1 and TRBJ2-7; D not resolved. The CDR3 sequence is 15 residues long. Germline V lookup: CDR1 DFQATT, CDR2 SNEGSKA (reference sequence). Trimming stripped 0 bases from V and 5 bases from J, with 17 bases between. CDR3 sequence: CSARDAVELGNEQYF. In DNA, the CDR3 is TGCAGTGCTAGAGATGCGGTCGAACTGGGGAACGAGCAGTACTTC.

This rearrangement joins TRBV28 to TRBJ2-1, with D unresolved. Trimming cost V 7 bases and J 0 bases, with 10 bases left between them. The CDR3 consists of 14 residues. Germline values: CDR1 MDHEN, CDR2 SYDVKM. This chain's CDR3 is CASTPAYSYNEQFF. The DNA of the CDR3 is TGTGCCAGCACCCCAGCGTACTCCTACAATGAGCAGTTCTTC.

As DNA, the CDR3 is TGTGCCACCAGCCGGGACGCAGCTTACACCGGGGAGCTGTTTTTT. It codes for CATSRDAAYTGELFF. V gene TRBV24-1 combines with J gene TRBJ2-2, with D tentatively TRBD1 or TRBD2 (5 bases each). From germline, CDR1 is KGHDR and CDR2 SFDVKD. Trimming took 7 bases from V and 3 from J, leaving 14 bases between them. CDR3 length: 15 amino acids.

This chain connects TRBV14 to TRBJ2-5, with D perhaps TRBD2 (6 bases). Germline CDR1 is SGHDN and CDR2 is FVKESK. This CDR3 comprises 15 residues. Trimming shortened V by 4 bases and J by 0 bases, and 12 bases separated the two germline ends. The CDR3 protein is CASSRMGLYQETQYF. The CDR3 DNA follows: TGTGCCAGCAGCCGGATGGGACTGTACCAAGAGACCCAGTACTTC.

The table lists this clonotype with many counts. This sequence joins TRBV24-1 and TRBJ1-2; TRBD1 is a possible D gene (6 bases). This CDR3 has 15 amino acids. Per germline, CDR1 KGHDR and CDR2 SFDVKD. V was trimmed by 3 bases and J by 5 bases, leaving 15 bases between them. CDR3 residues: CATSDPRQAIYGYTF. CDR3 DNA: TGTGCCACCAGTGATCCAAGACAGGCGATATATGGCTACACCTTC.

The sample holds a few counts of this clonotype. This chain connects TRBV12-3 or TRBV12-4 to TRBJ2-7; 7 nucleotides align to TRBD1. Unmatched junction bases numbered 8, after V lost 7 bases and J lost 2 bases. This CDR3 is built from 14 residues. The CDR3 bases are TGTGCCAGCAAGAATGGCCAGGGGGCCTACGAGCAGTACTTC. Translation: CASKNGQGAYEQYF.

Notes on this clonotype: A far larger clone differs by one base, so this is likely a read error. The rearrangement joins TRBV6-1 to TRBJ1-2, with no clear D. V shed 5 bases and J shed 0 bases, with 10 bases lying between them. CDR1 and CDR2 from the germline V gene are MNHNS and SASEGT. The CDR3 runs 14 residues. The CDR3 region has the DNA TGTGCCAGCAGTCTTCAAGATTCTAACTATGGCTACACCTTC. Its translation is CASSLQDSNYGYTF.

CDR3 amino acids: CSAPRRNYGYTF. DNA for the CDR3: TGCAGTGCACCAAGACGGAACTATGGCTACACCTTC. The chain is built from TRBV20-1 and TRBJ1-2; no definite D call. The CDR3 spans 12 residues. Per the germline V gene, CDR1 is DFQATT and CDR2 is SNEGSKA (reference sequence). V lost 6 bases and J 2 bases, leaving 10 bases between the germline ends.

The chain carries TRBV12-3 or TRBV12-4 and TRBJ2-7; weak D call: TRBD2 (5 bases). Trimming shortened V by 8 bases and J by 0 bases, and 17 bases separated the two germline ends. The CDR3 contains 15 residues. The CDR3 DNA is TGTGCCAGCTCACCGGGAAGGGAGAGCTCCTACGAGCAGTACTTC. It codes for CASSPGRESSYEQYF.

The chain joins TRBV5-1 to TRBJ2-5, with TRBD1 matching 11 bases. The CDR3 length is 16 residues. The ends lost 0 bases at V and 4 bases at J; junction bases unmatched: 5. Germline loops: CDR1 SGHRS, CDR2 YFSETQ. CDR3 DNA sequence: TGCGCCAGCAGCTTGGGGCCGGACAGGGGGCCAGAGACCCAGTACTTC. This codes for CASSLGPDRGPETQYF.

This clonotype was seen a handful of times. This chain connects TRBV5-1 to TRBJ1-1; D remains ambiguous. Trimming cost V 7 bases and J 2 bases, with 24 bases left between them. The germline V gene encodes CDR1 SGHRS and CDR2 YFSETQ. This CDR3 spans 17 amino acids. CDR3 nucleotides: TGCGCCAGCCAAGATCCGGGATTAGGGAGACTAAACACTGAAGCTTTCTTT. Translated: CASQDPGLGRLNTEAFF.

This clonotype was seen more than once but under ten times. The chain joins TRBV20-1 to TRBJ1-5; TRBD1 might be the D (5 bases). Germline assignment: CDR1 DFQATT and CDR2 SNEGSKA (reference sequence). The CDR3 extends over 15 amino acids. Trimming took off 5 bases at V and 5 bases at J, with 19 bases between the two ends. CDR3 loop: CSAQSRAGRDQPQHF. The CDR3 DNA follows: TGCAGTGCTCAAAGCCGGGCAGGGCGGGATCAGCCCCAGCATTTT.

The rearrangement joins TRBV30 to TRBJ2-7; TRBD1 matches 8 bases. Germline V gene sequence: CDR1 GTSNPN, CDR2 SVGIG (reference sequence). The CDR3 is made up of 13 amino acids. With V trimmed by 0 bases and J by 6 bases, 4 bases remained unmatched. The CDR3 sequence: CAWSVAGTGEQYF. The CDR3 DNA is TGTGCCTGGAGTGTAGCCGGGACAGGCGAGCAGTACTTC.

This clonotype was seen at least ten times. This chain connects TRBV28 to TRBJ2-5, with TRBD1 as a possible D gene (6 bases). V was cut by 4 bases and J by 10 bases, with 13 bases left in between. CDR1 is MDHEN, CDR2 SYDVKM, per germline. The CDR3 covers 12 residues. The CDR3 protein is CASSSTGLDQYF. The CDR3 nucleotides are TGTGCCAGCAGTTCGACAGGTTTGGACCAGTACTTC.

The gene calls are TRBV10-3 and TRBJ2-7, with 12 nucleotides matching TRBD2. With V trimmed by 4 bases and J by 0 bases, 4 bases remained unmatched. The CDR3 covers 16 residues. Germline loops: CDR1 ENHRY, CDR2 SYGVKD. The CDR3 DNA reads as TGTGCCATCAGTGGTCAGACTAGCGGGAGCTCCTACGAGCAGTACTTC. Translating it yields CAISGQTSGSSYEQYF.

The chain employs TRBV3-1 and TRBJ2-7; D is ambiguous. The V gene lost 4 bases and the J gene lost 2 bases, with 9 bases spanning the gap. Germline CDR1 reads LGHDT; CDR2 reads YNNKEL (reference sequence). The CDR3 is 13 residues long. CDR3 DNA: TGTGCCAGCAGCCGAGGACGTACCTACGAGCAGTACTTC. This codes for CASSRGRTYEQYF.

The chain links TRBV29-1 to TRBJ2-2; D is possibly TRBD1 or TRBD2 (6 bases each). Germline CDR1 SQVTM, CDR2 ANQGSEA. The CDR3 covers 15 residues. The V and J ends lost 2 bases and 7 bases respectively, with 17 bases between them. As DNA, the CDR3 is TGCAGCGTTGAAAGGGCTGGGGGGCGAGTCGGGGAGCTGTTTTTT. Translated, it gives CSVERAGGRVGELFF.